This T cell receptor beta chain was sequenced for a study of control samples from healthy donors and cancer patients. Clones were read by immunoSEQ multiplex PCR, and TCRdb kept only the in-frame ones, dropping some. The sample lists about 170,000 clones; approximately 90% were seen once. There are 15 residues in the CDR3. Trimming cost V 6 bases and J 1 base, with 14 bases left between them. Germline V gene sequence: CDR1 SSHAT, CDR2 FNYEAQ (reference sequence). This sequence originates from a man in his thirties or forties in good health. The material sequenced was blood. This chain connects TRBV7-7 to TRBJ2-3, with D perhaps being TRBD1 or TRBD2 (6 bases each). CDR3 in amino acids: CASSLTGTGTDTQYF. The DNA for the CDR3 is TGTGCCAGCAGTCTAACAGGGACTGGCACAGATACGCAGTATTTT.